This T cell receptor (beta chain) is from a study of vaccination effects on CD4 cells after COVID-19. The CDR3 has 13 amino acids. Trimming pared 6 bases from V and 0 bases from J, leaving 8 bases between. Per the germline V gene, CDR1 is LNHDA and CDR2 is SQIVND (reference sequence). On this clone itself: Its antigen is still unknown.

Using viral peptide pools, the ViraFEST assay grew out antigen-specific CD4+ T cells prior to sequencing. Subsequent to a culture period of nine to ten days, CD4+ T cells were isolated. Replacing half the medium with IL-2 medium was done on days 3 and 7. The protocol was immunoSEQ multiplex PCR, while the TCRdb copy is restricted to in-frame clones and leaves out a portion. The sample records around 30,000 clones, roughly two thirds being singletons. Study-wide points: The vaccine-induced clones of healthy vaccinees included only 1 of 255 that cross-reacted with common cold coronaviruses.

This TCR was recovered from a human donor who received a COVID-19 vaccine. The V gene is TRBV19, the J gene TRBJ1-2; D ambiguous. This sample comprised CD4+ T cells from PBMCs cultured with HCoV-229E spike peptides, obtained before COVID-19 vaccination. CDR3 nucleotides: TGTGCCAGTAGGGAAGGCGCTAACTATGGCTACACCTTC. This codes for CASREGANYGYTF. Together with reference TRBV19 and TRBJ1-2, the CDR3 gives the full variable domain: DGGITQSPKYLFRKEGQNVTLSCEQNLNHDAMYWYRQDPGQGLRLIYYSQIVNDFQKGDIAEGYSVSREKKESFPLTVTSAQKNPTAFYLCASREGANYGYTFGSGTRLTVV.